This entry features one T cell receptor (beta chain) sequence. Repertoires were generated with immunoSEQ multiplex PCR, while TCRdb's copy carries only in-frame clones and drops some. The sample consists of roughly 90,000 clones, roughly 92% of them appearing once. The CDR3 sequence is 14 residues long. This sample is part of a study of cytomegalovirus exposure and HLA in healthy donors. Turning to the study itself: The same platform used for the approximately 670 first-cohort repertoires was also used for the 120 validation repertoires, as a later analysis reported.

Sequenced: PBMCs. The chain combines TRBV21-1 with TRBJ2-7; the table's D call of TRBD1 was not tested on the DNA. TRBV21-1 is annotated as a pseudogene. The receptor's source is a woman aged 30 to 39 in good health and CMV-seropositive. The CDR3 reads CAINKTGRIYEQYF. CDR3 in DNA: TGTGCCATAAACAAGACAGGGCGAATCTACGAGCAGTACTTC.